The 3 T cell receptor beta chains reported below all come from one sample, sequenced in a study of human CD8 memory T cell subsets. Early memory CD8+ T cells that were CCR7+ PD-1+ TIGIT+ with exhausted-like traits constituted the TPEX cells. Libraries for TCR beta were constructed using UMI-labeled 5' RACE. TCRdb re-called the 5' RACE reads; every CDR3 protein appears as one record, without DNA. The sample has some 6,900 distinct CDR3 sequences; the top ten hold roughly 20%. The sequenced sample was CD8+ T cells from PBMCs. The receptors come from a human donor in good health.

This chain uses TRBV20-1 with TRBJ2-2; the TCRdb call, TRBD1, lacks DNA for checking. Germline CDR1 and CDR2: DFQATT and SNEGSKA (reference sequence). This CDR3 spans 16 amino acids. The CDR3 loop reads CSAGGRRGQITGELFF.

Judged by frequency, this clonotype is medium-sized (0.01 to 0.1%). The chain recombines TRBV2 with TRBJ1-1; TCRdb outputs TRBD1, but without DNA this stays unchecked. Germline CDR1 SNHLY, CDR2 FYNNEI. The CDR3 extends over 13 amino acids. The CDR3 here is CASGSGVGTEAFF.

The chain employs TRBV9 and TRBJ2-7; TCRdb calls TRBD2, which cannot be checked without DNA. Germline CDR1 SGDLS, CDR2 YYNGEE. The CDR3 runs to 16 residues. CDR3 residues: CASSVGPSPSSYEQYF. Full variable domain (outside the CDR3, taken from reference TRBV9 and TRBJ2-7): DSGVTQTPKHLITATGQRVTLRCSPRSGDLSVYWYQQSLDQGLQFLIQYYNGEERAKGNILERFSAQQFPDLHSELNLSSLELGDSALYFCASSVGPSPSSYEQYFGPGTRLTVT.